The 18 T cell receptor beta chains below were found in one sample sequenced in a study of blood T cell repertoires in COVID-19. Clones were read by immunoSEQ multiplex PCR, and TCRdb kept only the in-frame ones, dropping some. The table lists more than 200,000 clones, around 87% of them singletons. The sequenced sample was PBMCs or T cells enriched from blood (not recorded which). The receptors derive from a woman between 45 and 60 years old who had recovered from COVID-19.

V gene TRBV28 combines with J gene TRBJ1-2, with a weak D call TRBD1 (5 bases). Trimming took off 5 bases at V and 8 bases at J, with 18 bases between the two ends. Germline CDR1 reads MDHEN; CDR2 reads SYDVKM. The CDR3 totals 14 residues. The CDR3 bases are TGTGCCAGCAGTCCGAACTCAGGGCAGCGCGGCTACACCTTC. Its translation: CASSPNSGQRGYTF.

The chain employs TRBV25-1 and TRBJ1-1, with TRBD1 as a possible D gene (6 bases). This CDR3 has 14 residues. CDR1 is MGHDK and CDR2 is SYGVNS in the germline V gene. V lost 7 bases and J 2 bases, leaving 14 bases between the germline ends. The DNA for the CDR3 is TGTGCCAGCAAGGGGGGGGCGAAAAACACTGAAGCTTTCTTT. Protein sequence: CASKGGAKNTEAFF.

This clone was seen once. The chain recombines TRBV30 with TRBJ1-5, with 7 bases fitting TRBD1. The V segment lost 2 bases and the J segment 2 bases; nucleotides outside the gene matches: 9. The CDR3 is 16 residues long. Germline V gene lookup returns CDR1 GTSNPN and CDR2 SVGIG (reference sequence). The CDR3 loop reads CAWSPTGEKGNQPQHF. CDR3 sequence (DNA): TGTGCCTGGAGTCCCACAGGGGAGAAGGGCAATCAGCCCCAGCATTTT.

V gene TRBV15 combines with J gene TRBJ2-7, with 7 bases aligning to TRBD2. The V and J ends lost 6 bases and 5 bases, in that order; junction bases with no gene match: 16. CDR3 length: 16 amino acids. Germline values: CDR1 LNHNV, CDR2 YYDKDF (reference sequence). Written as DNA, the CDR3 is TGTGCCACCAGTAAGCGGGGCGAGGCCTCACCCCACGAGCAGTACTTC. Amino acid sequence: CATSKRGEASPHEQYF.

The V and J genes are TRBV27 and TRBJ1-2; 9 bases line up with TRBD1. V was clipped by 7 bases and J by 7 bases; unmatched bases: 10. Germline CDR1 and CDR2: MNHEY and SMNVEV (reference sequence). CDR3 length equals 14 residues. CDR3 coding DNA: TGTGCCAGCACAAAGACAGGGGGGAACGGTGGCTACACCTTC. Residues: CASTKTGGNGGYTF.

The chain links TRBV2 to TRBJ2-7; maybe TRBD2 (6 bases). CDR1 SNHLY and CDR2 FYNNEI come from the germline V gene. Trimming took 4 bases from V and 6 from J, leaving 7 bases between them. CDR3 length: 11 amino acids. The CDR3 is CASSGRVEQYF. The CDR3 DNA follows: TGTGCCAGCAGTGGGAGGGTCGAGCAGTACTTC.

The chain combines TRBV27 with TRBJ2-7, with D possibly being TRBD1 (6 bases). Trimming cost V 4 bases and J 4 bases, with 17 bases left between them. The germline V gene encodes CDR1 MNHEY and CDR2 SMNVEV (reference sequence). The CDR3 totals 15 residues. CDR3 region: CASSSASQGTYEQYF. The DNA of the CDR3 is TGTGCCAGCAGTTCAGCCTCGCAGGGGACATACGAGCAGTACTTC.

The V and J genes are TRBV5-1 and TRBJ2-5; 8 bases map to TRBD1. The CDR3 length is 16 residues. The V and J ends lost 4 bases and 2 bases, in that order; junction bases with no gene match: 10. Per the germline V gene, CDR1 is SGHRS and CDR2 is YFSETQ. CDR3 coding DNA: TGCGCCAGCAGCCTAATCCCGGGACAGGCACAAGAGACCCAGTACTTC. Translation gives CASSLIPGQAQETQYF.

This chain links TRBV10-3 with TRBJ1-1; tentatively, D is TRBD1 (6 bases). This CDR3 comprises 14 residues. V was shortened by 5 bases and J by 0 bases, with 10 bases between the two germline ends. From germline, CDR1 is ENHRY and CDR2 SYGVKD. The CDR3 region has the DNA TGTGCCATCAGTAACAGGGTAATGAACACTGAAGCTTTCTTT. Translated, it gives CAISNRVMNTEAFF.

The gene calls are TRBV4-1 and TRBJ2-3; 16 positions agree with TRBD2. Germline CDR1 and CDR2: MGHRA and YSYEKL. Trimming removed 4 bases from V and 3 bases from J; junction bases left unmatched: 7. There are 18 residues in the CDR3. For the CDR3, the DNA is TGCGCCAGCAGCCTGGGGACTAGCGGGAGGGCCGGGACAGATACGCAGTATTTT. Its protein product is CASSLGTSGRAGTDTQYF.

The chain joins TRBV7-8 to TRBJ2-1; tentative D call: TRBD2 (5 bases). The CDR3 contains 12 residues. Germline-derived CDR1 and CDR2 are SGHVS and FQNEAQ. The germline V and J ends were trimmed by 5 bases and 8 bases, with 10 bases remaining between them. In DNA form, the CDR3 reads TGTGCCAGCAGCCCGACGCGGGATGAGCAGTTCTTC. It codes for CASSPTRDEQFF.

This clone was observed a handful of times. The chain carries TRBV5-5 and TRBJ2-1; 7 bases align to TRBD2. The CDR3 consists of 17 residues. The V gene's germline CDR1 is SGHKS and CDR2 YYEKEE (reference sequence). Losses at the gene ends were 0 bases for V and 2 bases for J; bases not matched to a gene: 8. CDR3 region: CASSLVSSAGTYNEQFF. The DNA for the CDR3 is TGTGCCAGCAGCTTGGTTTCGTCAGCGGGGACCTACAATGAGCAGTTCTTC.

This clone was observed a single time. The chain is built from TRBV12-3 or TRBV12-4 and TRBJ2-7; no definite D call. The CDR3 is 9 residues long. The ends were cut back, 6 bases at V and 9 bases at J, with 6 bases in the middle. The CDR3 coding sequence is TGTGCCAGCAGGGCAGGGCAGTACTTC. The encoded protein is CASRAGQYF.

This rearrangement joins TRBV10-3 to TRBJ2-7; the match to TRBD1 covers 10 bases. This CDR3 is built from 15 residues. Trimming removed 6 bases from V and 5 bases from J; junction bases left unmatched: 10. In germline, CDR1 is ENHRY, CDR2 SYGVKD. Here the CDR3 reads CAIRRDRGRSNEQYF. In nucleotides, the CDR3 is TGTGCCATCAGACGAGACAGGGGGCGAAGCAACGAGCAGTACTTC.

V gene TRBV5-5 combines with J gene TRBJ1-6; D is perhaps TRBD1 (5 bases). The CDR3 loop spans 16 amino acids. In germline, CDR1 is SGHKS, CDR2 YYEKEE (reference sequence). The V end was cut by 4 bases, the J end by 10 bases, with 21 bases between. The CDR3 spells CASSLPGGGRRSPLHF. CDR3 DNA: TGTGCCAGCAGCCTGCCGGGGGGGGGTCGGAGATCACCCCTCCACTTT.

This chain joins TRBV18 and TRBJ1-2; 9 bases agree with TRBD1. The ends lost 5 bases at V and 6 bases at J; junction bases unmatched: 7. This CDR3 has 14 residues. CDR1 KGHSH and CDR2 LQKENI come from the germline V gene. This CDR3 reads CASSYNRGQDGYTF. The CDR3 DNA sequence: TGTGCCAGCTCATATAACAGGGGGCAAGATGGCTACACCTTC. Full variable domain (rest looked up from reference TRBV18 and TRBJ1-2): NAGVMQNPRHLVRRRGQEARLRCSPMKGHSHVYWYRQLPEEGLKFMVYLQKENIIDESGMPKERFSAEFPKEGPSILRIQQVVRGDSAAYFCASSYNRGQDGYTFGSGTRLTVV.

V usage is TRBV11-2 and J usage is TRBJ2-5, with D uncertain. The CDR3 has 15 residues. Looked up from germline, CDR1 is SGHAT and CDR2 is FQNNGV. V lost 0 bases to trimming and J lost 1 base, with 9 bases between them. This CDR3 is CASSLDRYSQETQYF. In DNA form, the CDR3 reads TGTGCCAGCAGCTTAGATCGTTACAGCCAAGAGACCCAGTACTTC.

This chain links TRBV5-5 with TRBJ1-2; D is uncertain. The V end was cut by 4 bases, the J end by 8 bases, with 12 bases between. Germline assignment: CDR1 SGHKS and CDR2 YYEKEE (reference sequence). This CDR3 region has 12 residues. The CDR3 DNA follows: TGTGCCAGCAGCCAAGAGTCGTGGGGCTACACCTTC. It yields the protein CASSQESWGYTF. Full variable domain (outside the CDR3, taken from reference TRBV5-5 and TRBJ1-2): DAGVTQSPTHLIKTRGQQVTLRCSPISGHKSVSWYQQVLGQGPQFIFQYYEKEERGRGNFPDRFSARQFPNYSSELNVNALLLGDSALYLCASSQESWGYTFGSGTRLTVV.